This passage covers 12 T cell receptor beta chains from one sample sequenced in a study of T cells in Graves' hyperthyroidism and ophthalmopathy. TCR beta CDR3 regions were amplified from RNA transcripts. A first-round RT-PCR of the TCR CDR3 used the HTBI primer set. TCRdb itself ran the multiplex PCR reads through MiXCR, one entry per CDR3 protein. Here the sample spans a few hundred thousand distinct CDR3 sequences, roughly 20% being singletons. Sequencing input: blood. These receptors were collected from a man aged 25-45 years with Graves' ophthalmopathy.

This chain links TRBV28 with TRBJ2-7; D is possibly TRBD2 (6 bases). V lost 4 bases and J 2 bases, leaving 12 bases between the germline ends. This CDR3 contains 14 residues. Germline lookup yields CDR1 MDHEN and CDR2 SYDVKM. Here the CDR3 reads CASSSISGAYEQYF. Written as DNA, the CDR3 is TGTGCCAGCAGTTCGATCTCGGGGGCCTACGAGCAGTACTTC.

This clonotype was observed a handful of times. The chain combines TRBV18 with TRBJ2-7; D is ambiguous. The V end lost 2 bases, the J end lost 6 bases, and 14 bases lay between the germline ends. Germline V CDR1 and CDR2: KGHSH, LQKENI. The CDR3 is 14 residues long. The DNA of the CDR3 is TGTGCCAGCTCACCAGGCGTGGCGCGAGTCGAGCAGTACTTC. Its translation is CASSPGVARVEQYF.

The V call is TRBV28, the J call TRBJ1-1; 12 bases are a match to TRBD1. The CDR3 totals 16 residues. Germline V gene data show CDR1 as MDHEN and CDR2 as SYDVKM. J was trimmed by 5 bases and V by 6 bases; bases with no gene match: 10. The CDR3 reads CASSSGTGGRGTEAFF. The CDR3 coding sequence is TGTGCCAGCAGCTCCGGGACAGGGGGCCGGGGGACTGAAGCTTTCTTT.

This clonotype has a count of ten or more. This chain joins TRBV5-5 and TRBJ2-1, with a possible D match to TRBD2 (6 bases). Trimming left V 1 base short and J 4 bases short, with 12 bases between. The CDR3 is 15 residues long. Germline values: CDR1 SGHKS, CDR2 YYEKEE (reference sequence). The chain's CDR3 is CASSLTSRQYNEQFF. In DNA form, the CDR3 reads TGTGCCAGCAGCTTGACTAGCAGACAATACAATGAGCAGTTCTTC. Combining the CDR3 with reference TRBV5-5 and TRBJ2-1 gives the whole variable domain DAGVTQSPTHLIKTRGQQVTLRCSPISGHKSVSWYQQVLGQGPQFIFQYYEKEERGRGNFPDRFSARQFPNYSSELNVNALLLGDSALYLCASSLTSRQYNEQFFGPGTRLTVL.

This clonotype has just a few counts. The chain carries TRBV5-1 and TRBJ2-1; 9 bases match TRBD2. J lost 4 bases, V lost 4 bases, and 12 bases had no gene match. CDR3 size: 17 residues. The germline V gene encodes CDR1 SGHRS and CDR2 YFSETQ. CDR3 region: CASSEVGLALSYNEQFF. In DNA, the CDR3 is TGCGCCAGCAGCGAAGTAGGACTAGCGCTATCGTACAATGAGCAGTTCTTC.

This clonotype has just one count. The chain joins TRBV20-1 to TRBJ1-2; D possibly corresponds to TRBD1 (5 bases). V was trimmed by 2 bases and J by 8 bases, leaving 18 bases between them. The CDR3 sequence is 14 residues long. CDR1 and CDR2 from the germline V gene are DFQATT and SNEGSKA (reference sequence). The CDR3 protein is CSARRGGRAGGYTF. For the CDR3, the DNA is TGCAGTGCTAGAAGGGGAGGGCGCGCAGGAGGCTACACCTTC.

This clonotype was recorded at least ten times. This chain connects TRBV30 to TRBJ2-1, with 9 bases lining up with TRBD1. The CDR3 sequence is 14 residues long. The germline V gene has CDR1 GTSNPN and CDR2 SVGIG (reference sequence). The junction had 5 bases not matched to a gene; V was cut back by 4 bases and J by 4 bases. The CDR3 DNA follows: TGTGCCTGGACCGCACAGGGGGCTTACAATGAGCAGTTCTTC. Translating gives CAWTAQGAYNEQFF.

This clonotype came up many times. This chain joins TRBV20-1 and TRBJ1-1, with 7 bases fitting TRBD1. The germline V gene encodes CDR1 DFQATT and CDR2 SNEGSKA (reference sequence). The CDR3 totals 13 residues. The ends lost 3 bases at V and 5 bases at J; junction bases unmatched: 6. The CDR3 sequence is CSARLQGGTEAFF. In DNA form, the CDR3 reads TGCAGTGCTAGGCTTCAGGGGGGGACTGAAGCTTTCTTT.

Comments on this clonotype: A read error may account for a junction end that differs from germline. The chain couples TRBV7-7 to TRBJ2-1; 10 bases are a match to TRBD2. The CDR3 sequence is 16 residues long. Germline CDR1 and CDR2: SSHAT and FNYEAQ (reference sequence). The CDR3 DNA is TGTGCTAGCAGCTTAGGGACTAGCGTTGCCTACAATGAGCAGTTCTTC. It translates to CASSLGTSVAYNEQFF.

This clonotype appeared many times. The chain employs TRBV2 and TRBJ2-1; 7 bases match TRBD2. Germline-derived CDR1 and CDR2 are SNHLY and FYNNEI. The CDR3 spans 14 residues. The J segment lost 4 bases and the V segment lost 5 bases, leaving 5 bases of the junction unmatched. The CDR3 coding sequence is TGTGCCAGCAGTTTCCAGCGGGAATACAATGAGCAGTTCTTC. Translating gives CASSFQREYNEQFF.

This clonotype was detected many times. The rearrangement links TRBV28 to TRBJ2-1, with 14 bases aligning to TRBD2. This CDR3 contains 17 residues. Germline CDR1 and CDR2: MDHEN and SYDVKM. V dropped 5 bases and J dropped 2; count of bases not matched to a gene: 5. In DNA form, the CDR3 reads TGTGCCAGCAGTCGTCCGGGACTAGCGGGAGCCTACAATGAGCAGTTCTTC. Amino acid sequence: CASSRPGLAGAYNEQFF.

The V call is TRBV28, the J call TRBJ1-2, with D tentatively TRBD1 (6 bases). Per germline, CDR1 MDHEN and CDR2 SYDVKM. The CDR3 is 13 residues long. Trimming removed 6 bases at V and 8 bases at J, with 16 bases between. The chain's CDR3 is CASSRDKGQGYTF. The CDR3 coding sequence is TGTGCCAGCAGCCGGGACAAGGGGCAGGGCTACACCTTC.